Reported below is one T cell receptor beta chain. What it binds is not known. Sequenced by immunoSEQ multiplex PCR; TCRdb stores in-frame clones only, minus some. The sample has about 82,000 clones, roughly 85% seen once. The record originates from a study of a mutant IDH1 vaccine in newly diagnosed glioma. The sample's time point: week 23, last vaccination. In every dose of vaccine, 300 ug of mutant IDH1 20-mer peptide was given alongside topical imiquimod. Sequencing used PBMCs, obtained from a glioma patient whose treatment included an IDH1 peptide vaccine. This TCR came from a man aged 25-45 years with glioma. Some clones in this sample may be carry-over from other donors' samples.

The DNA of the CDR3 is TGTGCCAGCAGCTTAGGGGTTAATCAGCCCCAGCATTTT. Protein product: CASSLGVNQPQHF. The V gene is TRBV7-9, the J gene TRBJ1-5, with D uncertain. This CDR3 contains 13 residues. Trimming took off 1 base at V and 4 bases at J, with 5 bases between the two ends. Germline assignment: CDR1 SEHNR and CDR2 FQNEAQ (reference sequence).